The rows below give T cell receptor beta chains drawn from one sample of a study of T-cell memory formation after mild COVID-19. One entry per CDR3 protein results from TCRdb running MiXCR on the 5' RACE reads. Among fewer than 200,000 distinct CDR3 sequences, roughly a fifth were seen once, and the ten largest hold about 23%. The sample was PBMCs or a T cell subset sorted from them (not recorded which). The receptors were gathered from an adult woman who had mild COVID-19 (a few samples of this study predate the infection). Cell type and time point are not known. Each CDR3 is given with its conserved first and last residue. Clone size is not always given. Where it is, it says once, few, many or a class for expanded clones.

V	J	size	CDR3
TRBV12-3/TRBV12-4	TRBJ2-7	-	CASSRLTGQYEQYF
TRBV12-3/TRBV12-4	TRBJ1-1	-	CASSLGSVGRNTEAFF
TRBV5-1	TRBJ1-6	-	CASSLGQGDSPLHF
TRBV4-2	TRBJ2-3	few	CASSHPDGSDTQYF
TRBV2	TRBJ2-7	few	CASSGPGSLGGVYF
TRBV5-5	TRBJ2-7	-	CASSSPGTSQYEQYF
TRBV5-1	TRBJ2-5	-	CASSLPGTSGSFRTQETQYF
TRBV4-2	TRBJ1-6	-	CASSGAPGNSPLHF
TRBV7-9	TRBJ2-3	few	CASSLNPGLRTDTQYF
TRBV28	TRBJ2-7	-	CASSFDTRYEQYF
TRBV12-3/TRBV12-4	TRBJ1-2	few	CASSPGALYGYTF
TRBV5-1	TRBJ1-5	-	CASSAVTDFRGNQPQHF
TRBV6-6	TRBJ1-2	few	CASSYSQEHDLYGYTF
TRBV5-1	TRBJ2-7	many	CASSFSGASYEQYF
TRBV24-1	TRBJ1-5	-	CATSDPTGSQPQHF
TRBV4-3	TRBJ2-5	few	CASSQGLAGAETQYF
TRBV30	TRBJ1-2	few	CAWISDSYGYTF
TRBV6-5	TRBJ2-7	-	CASSYVPSMYEQYF
TRBV4-1	TRBJ1-6	-	CASSQVVQGGNSPLHF
TRBV7-2	TRBJ1-1	few	CASSLFGNTEAFF
TRBV4-2	TRBJ1-1	few	CASSQTGDLTEAFF
TRBV13	TRBJ2-7	-	CASSSGSREQYF
TRBV6-5	TRBJ2-1	-	CASSLALAGLYNEQFF
TRBV10-3	TRBJ2-3	-	CATTSGDTDTQYF
TRBV12-3/TRBV12-4	TRBJ2-4	-	CASSTGTGAHKNIQYF
TRBV12-3/TRBV12-4	TRBJ2-5	few	CASSGTGGETQYF
TRBV5-1	TRBJ2-3	-	CASSLGWSTDTQYF
TRBV5-6	TRBJ2-3	few	CASSYGTSGRTDTQYF
TRBV2	TRBJ1-5	-	CASSEVGRDQPQHF
TRBV9	TRBJ2-3	-	CASSPLAGADTQYF
TRBV7-9	TRBJ2-3	few	CASSLYSLDTQYF
TRBV2	TRBJ2-4	-	CASSGSINIQYF
TRBV7-9	TRBJ1-2	many	CASSKDYGYTF
TRBV7-3	TRBJ2-7	few	CASSLGQGVEQYF
TRBV5-1	TRBJ2-7	few	CASSAGQGKRQEYF
TRBV5-1	TRBJ2-1	-	CASSLQGQSYNEQFF
TRBV12-3/TRBV12-4	TRBJ1-2	few	CATTPVGDSGGYGYTF
TRBV20-1	TRBJ1-1	-	CSATTPGQGPGEAFF
TRBV21-1	TRBJ2-1	few	CASRLGDSSYNEQFF
TRBV20-1	TRBJ2-7	-	CSVEGPIYEQYF
TRBV27	TRBJ2-2	few	CASSRLAGFSGELFF